The rows below give T cell receptor beta chains drawn from one sample of a study of cytomegalovirus exposure and HLA in healthy donors. The method was immunoSEQ multiplex PCR; TCRdb's version includes in-frame clones alone and lacks a portion of them. The repertoire shows 60,000 to 75,000 clones; the top ten hold about 1.8%. Material: PBMCs. The receptors come from a woman in her 30s in good health and CMV-seronegative. CDR3s leave out the opening cysteine and the closing phenylalanine or tryptophan.

CDR3aa: ASSHVGGPYEQY
j_gene: TRBJ2-7
v_gene: TRBV14

CDR3aa: AWSRGAETQY
j_gene: TRBJ2-5
v_gene: TRBV30

CDR3aa: ASSLPPNREQY
j_gene: TRBJ2-7
v_gene: TRBV7-2

CDR3aa: ASSVYQGGGTEAF
j_gene: TRBJ1-1
v_gene: TRBV5-1

CDR3aa: ASSQVPGQGYSPLH
j_gene: TRBJ1-6
v_gene: TRBV4-3

CDR3aa: ASSWGMTSYNEQF
j_gene: TRBJ2-1
v_gene: TRBV5-6

CDR3aa: ASSILGLGGNTEAF
j_gene: TRBJ1-1
v_gene: TRBV19

CDR3aa: ASTVGREGGNEQY
j_gene: TRBJ2-7
v_gene: TRBV6-5

CDR3aa: ASSLFKDSSEQY
j_gene: TRBJ2-7
v_gene: TRBV28

CDR3aa: ASKKGQSYEQY
j_gene: TRBJ2-7
v_gene: TRBV27

CDR3aa: SVDRDSTDTQY
j_gene: TRBJ2-3
v_gene: TRBV29-1

CDR3aa: ASSHPGQGGQRETQY
j_gene: TRBJ2-5
v_gene: TRBV7-2

CDR3aa: ASSPSNRALEAF
j_gene: TRBJ1-1
v_gene: TRBV9

CDR3aa: ASSQTEWAFYNSPLH
j_gene: TRBJ1-6
v_gene: TRBV23-1

CDR3aa: ASSLSGIYNEQF
j_gene: TRBJ2-1
v_gene: TRBV27

CDR3aa: ASSPSYGQTDQPQH
j_gene: TRBJ1-5
v_gene: TRBV7-9

CDR3aa: ASSEDRARQPQH
j_gene: TRBJ1-5
v_gene: TRBV6-1

CDR3aa: ASSLSPDLNTEAF
j_gene: TRBJ1-1
v_gene: TRBV27

CDR3aa: ASRITGVGEQY
j_gene: TRBJ2-7
v_gene: TRBV5-1

CDR3aa: ASKGTENQPQH
j_gene: TRBJ1-5
v_gene: TRBV6-1

CDR3aa: ASSSQGAGTEAF
j_gene: TRBJ1-1
v_gene: TRBV6-5

CDR3aa: ASRGRLAGPRF
j_gene: TRBJ2-1
v_gene: TRBV30

CDR3aa: ACLTQGPGQPQH
j_gene: TRBJ1-5
v_gene: TRBV30

CDR3aa: AWSSGNYGYT
j_gene: TRBJ1-2
v_gene: TRBV30

CDR3aa: ASSFRGTTEAF
j_gene: TRBJ1-1
v_gene: TRBV9

CDR3aa: ASSVGTGYQPQH
j_gene: TRBJ1-5
v_gene: TRBV9

CDR3aa: ASSPDSNYGYT
j_gene: TRBJ1-2
v_gene: TRBV7-8

CDR3aa: ASSYSRAQGREKLF
j_gene: TRBJ1-4
v_gene: TRBV6-6

CDR3aa: ASSQTWTGGEAEAF
j_gene: TRBJ1-1
v_gene: TRBV4-1

CDR3aa: ASSQFGGGNADTQY
j_gene: TRBJ2-3
v_gene: TRBV6-6

CDR3aa: ASSPRLGGRETQY
j_gene: TRBJ2-5
v_gene: TRBV28

CDR3aa: ASSPGTGSGTDTQY
j_gene: TRBJ2-3
v_gene: TRBV5-1

CDR3aa: ASTLGGGPLSQETQY
j_gene: TRBJ2-5
v_gene: TRBV5-4

CDR3aa: ASSQDHAGAPSPLH
j_gene: TRBJ1-6
v_gene: TRBV4-3

CDR3aa: ASSFRGQGNEQY
j_gene: TRBJ2-7
v_gene: TRBV28

CDR3aa: ASSLSGSGANVLT
j_gene: TRBJ2-6
v_gene: TRBV18

CDR3aa: ASSPGQGVVEQY
j_gene: TRBJ2-7
v_gene: TRBV5-1

CDR3aa: ASSLRRELTGSYEQY
j_gene: TRBJ2-7
v_gene: TRBV27

CDR3aa: ASSGRGDLYEQY
j_gene: TRBJ2-7
v_gene: TRBV2

CDR3aa: ASSPNRRHYGYT
j_gene: TRBJ1-2
v_gene: TRBV13

CDR3aa: AISVGGSSYNEQF
j_gene: TRBJ2-1
v_gene: TRBV10-3